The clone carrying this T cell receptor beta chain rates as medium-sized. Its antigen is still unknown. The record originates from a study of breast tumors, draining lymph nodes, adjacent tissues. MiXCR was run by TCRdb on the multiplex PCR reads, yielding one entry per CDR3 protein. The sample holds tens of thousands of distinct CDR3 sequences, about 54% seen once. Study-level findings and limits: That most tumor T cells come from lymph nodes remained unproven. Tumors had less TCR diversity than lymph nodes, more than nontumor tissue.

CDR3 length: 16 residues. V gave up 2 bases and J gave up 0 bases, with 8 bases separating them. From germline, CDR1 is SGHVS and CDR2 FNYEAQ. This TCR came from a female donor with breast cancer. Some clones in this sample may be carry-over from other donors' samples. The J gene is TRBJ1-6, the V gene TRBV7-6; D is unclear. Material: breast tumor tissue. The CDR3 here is CASSLLSSSYNSPLHF. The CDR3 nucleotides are TGTGCCAGCAGCTTACTAAGTAGCTCCTATAATTCACCCCTCCACTTT.